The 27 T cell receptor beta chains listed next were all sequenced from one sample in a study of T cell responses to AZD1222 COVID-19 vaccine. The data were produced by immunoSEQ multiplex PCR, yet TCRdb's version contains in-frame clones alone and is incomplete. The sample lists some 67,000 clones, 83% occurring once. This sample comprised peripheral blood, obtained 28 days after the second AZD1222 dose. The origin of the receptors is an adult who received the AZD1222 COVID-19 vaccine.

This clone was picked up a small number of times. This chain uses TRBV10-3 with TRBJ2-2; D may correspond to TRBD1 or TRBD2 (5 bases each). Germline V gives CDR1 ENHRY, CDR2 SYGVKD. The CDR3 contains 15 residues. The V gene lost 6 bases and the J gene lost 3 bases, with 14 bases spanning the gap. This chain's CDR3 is CAIRPGRGYTGELFF. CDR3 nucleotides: TGTGCCATCAGGCCGGGGCGTGGGTACACCGGGGAGCTGTTTTTT.

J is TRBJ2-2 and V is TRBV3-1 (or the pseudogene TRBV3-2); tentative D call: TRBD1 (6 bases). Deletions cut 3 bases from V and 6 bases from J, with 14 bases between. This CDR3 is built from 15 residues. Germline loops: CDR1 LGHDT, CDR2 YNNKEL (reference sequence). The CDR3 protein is CASSQEAGVAGELFF. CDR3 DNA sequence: TGTGCCAGCAGCCAGGAGGCAGGGGTGGCCGGGGAGCTGTTTTTT.

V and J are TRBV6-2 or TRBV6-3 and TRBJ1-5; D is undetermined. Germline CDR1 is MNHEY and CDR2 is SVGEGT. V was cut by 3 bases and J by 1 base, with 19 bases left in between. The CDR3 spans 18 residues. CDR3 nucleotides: TGTGCCAGCAGTTATGTGCCCACTCAACCGAACAGCAATCAGCCCCAGCATTTT. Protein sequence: CASSYVPTQPNSNQPQHF.

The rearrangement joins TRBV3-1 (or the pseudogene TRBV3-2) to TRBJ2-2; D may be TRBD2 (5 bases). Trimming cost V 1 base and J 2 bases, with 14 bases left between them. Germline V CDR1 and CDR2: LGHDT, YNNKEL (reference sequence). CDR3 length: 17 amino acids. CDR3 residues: CASSQARASRNTGELFF. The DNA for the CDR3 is TGTGCCAGCAGCCAAGCAAGGGCTAGCAGAAACACCGGGGAGCTGTTTTTT.

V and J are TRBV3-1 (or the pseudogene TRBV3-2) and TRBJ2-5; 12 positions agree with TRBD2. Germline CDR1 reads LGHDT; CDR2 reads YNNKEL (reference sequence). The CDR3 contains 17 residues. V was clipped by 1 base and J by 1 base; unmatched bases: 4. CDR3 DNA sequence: TGTGCCAGCAGCCAAGGTCGACTAGCGGGGGTCCAAGAGACCCAGTACTTC. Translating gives CASSQGRLAGVQETQYF.

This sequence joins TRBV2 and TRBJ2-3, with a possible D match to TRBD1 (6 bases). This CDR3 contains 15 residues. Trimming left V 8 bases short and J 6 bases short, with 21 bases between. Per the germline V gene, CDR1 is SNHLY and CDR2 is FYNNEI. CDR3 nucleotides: TGTGCCAGCTCGATACTTACAGGGAGCCCCGATACGCAGTATTTT. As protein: CASSILTGSPDTQYF.

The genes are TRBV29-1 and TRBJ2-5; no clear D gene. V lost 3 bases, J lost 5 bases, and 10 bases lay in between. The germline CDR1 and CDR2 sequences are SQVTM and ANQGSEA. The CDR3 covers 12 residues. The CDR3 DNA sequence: TGCAGCGTTGAGGAAAAAAGGGAGACCCAGTACTTC. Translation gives CSVEEKRETQYF. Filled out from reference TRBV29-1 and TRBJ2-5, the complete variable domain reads SAVISQKPSRDICQRGTSLTIQCQVDSQVTMMFWYRQQPGQSLTLIATANQGSEATYESGFVIDKFPISRPNLTFSTLTVSNMSPEDSSIYLCSVEEKRETQYFGPGTRLLVL.

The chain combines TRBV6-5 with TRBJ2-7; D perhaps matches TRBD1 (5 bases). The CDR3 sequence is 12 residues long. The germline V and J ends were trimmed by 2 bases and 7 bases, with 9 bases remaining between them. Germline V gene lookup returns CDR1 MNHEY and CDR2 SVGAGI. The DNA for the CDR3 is TGTGCCAGCAGTTACGACAGAAAGGAGCAGTACTTC. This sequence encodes CASSYDRKEQYF.

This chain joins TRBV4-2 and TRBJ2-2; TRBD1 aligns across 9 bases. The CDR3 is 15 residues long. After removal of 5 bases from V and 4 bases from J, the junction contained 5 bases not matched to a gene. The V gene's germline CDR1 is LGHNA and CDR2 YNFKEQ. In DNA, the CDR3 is TGTGCCAGCAGCGGCCGGGACAGGGCCACCGGGGAGCTGTTTTTT. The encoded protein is CASSGRDRATGELFF.

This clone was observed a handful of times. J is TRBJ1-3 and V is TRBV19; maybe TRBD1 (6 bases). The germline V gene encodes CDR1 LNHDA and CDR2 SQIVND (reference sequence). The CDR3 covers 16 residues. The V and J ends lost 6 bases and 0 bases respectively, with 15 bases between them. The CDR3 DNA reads TGTGCCAGTAGCCCTAGGACAGACTACTCTGGAAACACCATATATTTT. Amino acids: CASSPRTDYSGNTIYF.

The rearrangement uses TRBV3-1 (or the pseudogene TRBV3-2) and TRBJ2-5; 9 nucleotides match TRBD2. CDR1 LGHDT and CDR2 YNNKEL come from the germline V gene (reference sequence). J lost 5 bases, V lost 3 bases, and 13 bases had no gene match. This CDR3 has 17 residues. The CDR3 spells CASSQDLRGGASETQYF. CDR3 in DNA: TGTGCCAGCAGCCAGGACCTACGCGGGGGGGCTTCTGAGACCCAGTACTTC.

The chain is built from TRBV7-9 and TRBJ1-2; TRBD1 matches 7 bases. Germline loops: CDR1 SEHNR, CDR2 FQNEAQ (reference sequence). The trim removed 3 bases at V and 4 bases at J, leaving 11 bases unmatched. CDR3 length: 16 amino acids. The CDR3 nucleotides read TGTGCCAGCAGCTTTCAAACAGGGGAACTCGGCTATGGCTACACCTTC. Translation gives CASSFQTGELGYGYTF. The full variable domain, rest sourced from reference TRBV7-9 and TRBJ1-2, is DTGVSQNPRHKITKRGQNVTFRCDPISEHNRLYWYRQTLGQGPEFLTYFQNEAQLEKSRLLSDRFSAERPKGSFSTLEIQRTEQGDSAMYLCASSFQTGELGYGYTFGSGTRLTVV.

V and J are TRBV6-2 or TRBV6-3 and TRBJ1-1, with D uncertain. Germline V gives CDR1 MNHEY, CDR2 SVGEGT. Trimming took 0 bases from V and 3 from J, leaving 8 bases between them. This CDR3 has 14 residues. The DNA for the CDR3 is TGTGCCAGCAGTTACTCGGGCGGGGACACTGAAGCTTTCTTT. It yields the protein CASSYSGGDTEAFF.

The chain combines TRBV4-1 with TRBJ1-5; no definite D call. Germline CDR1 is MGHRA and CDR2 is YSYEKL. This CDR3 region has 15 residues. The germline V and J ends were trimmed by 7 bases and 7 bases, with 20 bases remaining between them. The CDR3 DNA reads TGCGCCAGCACCCCCGGTCCGGCCGAGAGCCAGCCCCAGCATTTT. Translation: CASTPGPAESQPQHF.

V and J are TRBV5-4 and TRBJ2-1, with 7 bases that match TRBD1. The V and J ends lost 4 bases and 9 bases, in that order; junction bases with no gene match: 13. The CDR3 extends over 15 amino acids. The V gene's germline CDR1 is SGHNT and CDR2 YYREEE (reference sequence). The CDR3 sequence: CASSPDHDRVAEQFF. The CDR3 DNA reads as TGTGCCAGCAGCCCCGACCACGACAGGGTGGCTGAGCAGTTCTTC.

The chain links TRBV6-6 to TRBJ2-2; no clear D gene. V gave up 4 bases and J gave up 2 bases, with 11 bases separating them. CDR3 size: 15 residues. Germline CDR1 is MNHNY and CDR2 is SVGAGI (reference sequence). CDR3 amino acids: CASSSHMTNTGELFF. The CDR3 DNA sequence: TGTGCCAGCAGTTCTCATATGACCAACACCGGGGAGCTGTTTTTT.

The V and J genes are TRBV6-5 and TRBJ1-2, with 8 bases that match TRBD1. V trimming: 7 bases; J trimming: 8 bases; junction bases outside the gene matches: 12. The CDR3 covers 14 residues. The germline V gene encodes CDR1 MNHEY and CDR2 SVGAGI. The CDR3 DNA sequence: TGTGCCAGCAACAACCCAGGGACAGGTCGGGGCTACACCTTC. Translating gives CASNNPGTGRGYTF.

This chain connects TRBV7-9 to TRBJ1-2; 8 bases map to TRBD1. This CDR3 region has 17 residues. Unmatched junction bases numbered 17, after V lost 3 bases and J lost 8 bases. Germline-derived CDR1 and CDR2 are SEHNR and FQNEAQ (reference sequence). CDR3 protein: CASSFEGQGEHFGGYTF. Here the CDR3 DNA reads TGTGCCAGCAGCTTCGAAGGACAGGGAGAACATTTTGGGGGCTACACCTTC.

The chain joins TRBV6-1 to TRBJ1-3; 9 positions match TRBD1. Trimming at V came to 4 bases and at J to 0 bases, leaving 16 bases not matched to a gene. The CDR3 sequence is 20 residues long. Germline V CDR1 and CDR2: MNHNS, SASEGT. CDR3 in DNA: TGTGCCAGCAGTGGAGGACTTTCTCCGGGACAGGGCTACTCTGGAAACACCATATATTTT. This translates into CASSGGLSPGQGYSGNTIYF.

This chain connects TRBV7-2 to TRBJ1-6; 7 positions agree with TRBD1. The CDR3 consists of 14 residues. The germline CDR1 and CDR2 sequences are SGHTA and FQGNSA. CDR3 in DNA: TGTGCTGCAGGAGGGGGCAGGGGTGGGTCACCCCTCCACTTT. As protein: CAAGGGRGGSPLHF.

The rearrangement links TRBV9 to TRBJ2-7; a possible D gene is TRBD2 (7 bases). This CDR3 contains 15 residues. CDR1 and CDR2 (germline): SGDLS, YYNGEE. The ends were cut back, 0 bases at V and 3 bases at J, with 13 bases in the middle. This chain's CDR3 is CASSVEAGAFYEQYF. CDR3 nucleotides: TGTGCCAGCAGCGTAGAGGCGGGGGCGTTCTACGAGCAGTACTTC.

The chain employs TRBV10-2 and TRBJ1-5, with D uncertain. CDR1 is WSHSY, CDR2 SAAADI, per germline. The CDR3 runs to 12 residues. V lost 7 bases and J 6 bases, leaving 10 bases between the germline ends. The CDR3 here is CASIDRRQPQHF. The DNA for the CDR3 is TGCGCCAGCATCGATCGGCGTCAGCCCCAGCATTTT.

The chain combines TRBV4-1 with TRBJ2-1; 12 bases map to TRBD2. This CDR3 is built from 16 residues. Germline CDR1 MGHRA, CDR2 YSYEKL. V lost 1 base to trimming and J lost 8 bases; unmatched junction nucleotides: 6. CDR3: CASSQAPSGGAHEQFF. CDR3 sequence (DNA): TGCGCCAGCAGCCAAGCCCCTAGCGGGGGGGCCCATGAGCAGTTCTTC.

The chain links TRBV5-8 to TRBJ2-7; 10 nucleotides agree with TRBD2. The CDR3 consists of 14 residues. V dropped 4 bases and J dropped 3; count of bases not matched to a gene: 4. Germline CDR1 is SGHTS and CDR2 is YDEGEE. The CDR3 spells CASSERGGLYEQYF. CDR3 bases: TGTGCCAGCAGCGAGCGGGGGGGCCTCTACGAGCAGTACTTC.

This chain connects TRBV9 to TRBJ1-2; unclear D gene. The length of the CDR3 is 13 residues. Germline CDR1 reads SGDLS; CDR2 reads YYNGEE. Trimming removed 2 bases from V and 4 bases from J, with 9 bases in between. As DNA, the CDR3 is TGTGCCAGCAGCGTCGAGGATAGCTATGGCTACACCTTC. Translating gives CASSVEDSYGYTF.

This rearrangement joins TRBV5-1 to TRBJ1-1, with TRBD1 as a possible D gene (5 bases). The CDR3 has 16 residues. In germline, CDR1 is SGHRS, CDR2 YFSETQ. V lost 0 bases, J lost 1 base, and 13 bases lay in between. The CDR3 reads CASSLVGGSSNTEAFF. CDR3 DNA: TGCGCCAGCAGCTTGGTGGGGGGGTCCTCGAACACTGAAGCTTTCTTT.

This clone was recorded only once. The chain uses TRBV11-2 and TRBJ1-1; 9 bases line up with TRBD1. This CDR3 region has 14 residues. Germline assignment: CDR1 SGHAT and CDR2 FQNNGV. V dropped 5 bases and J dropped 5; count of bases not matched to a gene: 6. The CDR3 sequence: CASSPDRGATEAFF. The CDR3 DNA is TGTGCCAGCAGCCCAGACAGGGGGGCTACTGAAGCTTTCTTT. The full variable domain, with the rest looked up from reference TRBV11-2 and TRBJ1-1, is EAGVAQSPRYKIIEKRQSVAFWCNPISGHATLYWYQQILGQGPKLLIQFQNNGVVDDSQLPKDRFSAERLKGVDSTLKIQPAKLEDSAVYLCASSPDRGATEAFFGQGTRLTVV.